This T cell receptor (beta chain) appears in the sequencing data of a study of shared clonotypes between healthy human individuals. Overall study context: Researchers assigned three CD4 naive, three CD4 memory, two CD8 naive and one CD8 memory plate to each donor.

Germline CDR1 and CDR2: MNHEY and SVGAGI. Trimming took 7 bases from V and 3 from J, leaving 15 bases between them. The CDR3 extends over 15 amino acids. All participating donors were Caucasian adults from Nashville, Tennessee. The data were produced by immunoSEQ multiplex PCR, yet TCRdb's version contains in-frame clones alone and is incomplete. The data contain 550,000 to 700,000 clones, around four fifths of them singletons. The sequence was obtained from a woman younger than 45 in good health. The sequenced sample consisted of memory CD4+ T cells sorted from blood. Subset: CD45RA-negative fraction. This chain uses TRBV6-5 with TRBJ2-2; the D gene is possibly TRBD2 (6 bases). The CDR3 nucleotides are TGTGCCAGCACGTTAGAGCCTAGCGACACCGGGGAGCTGTTTTTT. Residues: CASTLEPSDTGELFF.